Below, 23 T cell receptor beta chains from the same sample are listed, as sequenced in a study of blood T cell repertoires in COVID-19. Profiled with immunoSEQ multiplex PCR; TCRdb holds only in-frame clones, not every one. This table has approximately 200,000 clones, about nine tenths appearing once. Sample: peripheral blood. The receptors shown here come from a woman aged 45-60 years with acute or convalescent COVID-19.

Only one count was recorded for this clone. This chain connects TRBV5-5 to TRBJ1-1; a possible D gene is TRBD1 (5 bases). CDR3 length equals 14 residues. Trimming stripped 6 bases from V and 4 bases from J, with 16 bases between. Per the germline V gene, CDR1 is SGHKS and CDR2 is YYEKEE (reference sequence). CDR3 bases: TGTGCCAGCATCAAAGACAGTACAATCACTGAAGCTTTCTTT. It encodes CASIKDSTITEAFF.

The CDR3 loop is CASTPDNSGANVLTF. The CDR3 nucleotides read TGTGCCAGCACCCCGGACAACTCTGGGGCCAACGTCCTGACTTTC. The chain links TRBV7-2 to TRBJ2-6; D may be TRBD1 (5 bases). Between the trimmed V and J ends, which lost 7 bases and 0 bases, there was a span of 10 bases. Germline loops: CDR1 SGHTA, CDR2 FQGNSA. There are 15 residues in the CDR3.

The V and J genes are TRBV5-1 and TRBJ2-1, with D maybe TRBD2 (6 bases). Germline lookup yields CDR1 SGHRS and CDR2 YFSETQ. V lost 4 bases, J lost 0 bases, and 20 bases lay in between. The CDR3 extends over 18 amino acids. This chain's CDR3 is CASSDAWGVNRSYNEQFF. The CDR3 nucleotides are TGCGCCAGCAGCGACGCCTGGGGGGTCAACCGCTCCTACAATGAGCAGTTCTTC.

The chain links TRBV12-3 or TRBV12-4 to TRBJ1-6; D not resolved. Trimming pared 11 bases from V and 7 bases from J, leaving 15 bases between. This CDR3 has 13 residues. CDR3 nucleotide sequence: TGTGCCCAGCGAGTTAGACGGAATTCACCCCTCCACTTT. Translation: CAQRVRRNSPLHF.

The chain carries TRBV7-2 and TRBJ2-1, with 9 bases aligning to TRBD2. The CDR3 runs 16 residues. Germline loops: CDR1 SGHTA, CDR2 FQGNSA. V was clipped by 1 base and J by 8 bases; unmatched bases: 9. The CDR3 DNA reads TGTGCCAGCAGCTTAGTCGAGGCGGGGGGGCACTATGAGCAGTTCTTC. It yields the protein CASSLVEAGGHYEQFF.

This clone has only one observation. The chain joins TRBV9 to TRBJ2-3; the D is unclear. CDR3 length equals 13 residues. Per the germline V gene, CDR1 is SGDLS and CDR2 is YYNGEE. V was shortened by 0 bases and J by 8 bases, with 10 bases between the two germline ends. This chain's CDR3 is CASSVATSGTQYF. The CDR3 nucleotides are TGTGCCAGCAGCGTAGCTACGTCGGGTACGCAGTATTTT.

The V and J genes are TRBV4-3 and TRBJ1-2; D not resolved. The CDR3 has 14 residues. The V gene's germline CDR1 is LGHNA and CDR2 YSLEER. V gave up 0 bases and J gave up 1 base, with 6 bases separating them. CDR3 region: CASSQDSGNYGYTF. For the CDR3, the DNA is TGCGCCAGCAGCCAAGATTCGGGTAACTATGGCTACACCTTC.

As to this clone: Other nucleotide sequences in the sample specify the same CDR3. The chain links TRBV18 to TRBJ1-2; TRBD1 matches at 9 bases. J lost 4 bases, V lost 3 bases, and 3 bases had no gene match. CDR3 size: 14 residues. CDR1 is KGHSH, CDR2 LQKENI, per germline. CDR3 coding DNA: TGTGCCAGCTCACCGGGACAGGGCAGCTATGGCTACACCTTC. Protein product: CASSPGQGSYGYTF. Full variable domain (remainder filled in from reference TRBV18 and TRBJ1-2): NAGVMQNPRHLVRRRGQEARLRCSPMKGHSHVYWYRQLPEEGLKFMVYLQKENIIDESGMPKERFSAEFPKEGPSILRIQQVVRGDSAAYFCASSPGQGSYGYTFGSGTRLTVV.

As concerns this clone: Other DNA sequences from this sample encode an identical CDR3 as well. The rearrangement joins TRBV10-1 to TRBJ2-2; no clear D gene. The V and J ends lost 0 bases and 5 bases respectively, with 4 bases between them. CDR1 and CDR2 (germline): WNHNN, SYGVQD (reference sequence). This CDR3 comprises 13 residues. This CDR3 reads CASSESGTGELFF. DNA of the CDR3: TGCGCCAGCAGTGAGTCCGGGACCGGGGAGCTGTTTTTT.

CDR3: CASSLGLWDGGGYTF. DNA for the CDR3: TGTGCCAGCAGCTTAGGCCTCTGGGACGGGGGGGGCTACACCTTC. The chain recombines TRBV13 with TRBJ1-2; a weak D match, TRBD1 (5 bases). V was pared by 0 bases and J by 8 bases, with 16 bases between. CDR3 length: 15 residues. Germline values: CDR1 PRHDT, CDR2 FYEKMQ (reference sequence).

This clone was seen only once. The rearrangement joins TRBV9 to TRBJ2-5; 11 bases are a match to TRBD2. Losses at the gene ends were 3 bases for V and 2 bases for J; bases not matched to a gene: 3. From germline, CDR1 is SGDLS and CDR2 YYNGEE. The CDR3 extends over 15 amino acids. The CDR3 region has the DNA TGTGCCAGCAGCGAGACTAGCGGGGCACAAGAGACCCAGTACTTC. Translated, it gives CASSETSGAQETQYF. Filled out from reference TRBV9 and TRBJ2-5, the complete variable domain reads DSGVTQTPKHLITATGQRVTLRCSPRSGDLSVYWYQQSLDQGLQFLIQYYNGEERAKGNILERFSAQQFPDLHSELNLSSLELGDSALYFCASSETSGAQETQYFGPGTRLLVL.

The rearrangement joins TRBV11-3 to TRBJ2-5; 11 positions match TRBD2. J gave up 4 bases and V 3 bases, and 1 base lay outside the gene matches. Germline loops: CDR1 SGHNT, CDR2 YENEEA. The CDR3 runs 14 residues. The CDR3 coding sequence is TGTGCCAGCAGCTTGACTAGCGGGGCAGAGACCCAGTACTTC. It is translated as CASSLTSGAETQYF.

The rearrangement links TRBV7-2 to TRBJ1-2; 10 bases are shared with TRBD1. This CDR3 spans 16 amino acids. Per germline, CDR1 SGHTA and CDR2 FQGNSA. V trimming: 2 bases; J trimming: 6 bases; junction bases outside the gene matches: 9. The CDR3 spells CASSLTTTGGGNGYTF. DNA of the CDR3: TGTGCCAGCAGCTTAACCACGACAGGGGGCGGAAATGGCTACACCTTC.

The chain has TRBV21-1 and TRBJ2-1; the D segment call TRBD2 is taken from the table without a DNA check. TRBV21-1 is flagged as a pseudogene. This CDR3 is 13 amino acids long. The CDR3 reads CASSKGSPGEQFF. CDR3 in DNA: TGTGCCAGCAGCAAAGGTTCGCCGGGAGAGCAGTTCTTC.

The genes are TRBV12-3 or TRBV12-4 and TRBJ1-3, with no clear D. Trimming removed 5 bases from V and 6 bases from J, with 8 bases in between. The CDR3 spans 12 residues. This chain's CDR3 is CASSERPNTIYF. DNA of the CDR3: TGTGCCAGCAGTGAGCGACCAAACACCATATATTTT.

This chain joins TRBV5-1 and TRBJ2-1; 12 positions match TRBD1. CDR1 SGHRS and CDR2 YFSETQ come from the germline V gene. This CDR3 has 14 amino acids. J gave up 10 bases and V 4 bases, and 6 bases lay outside the gene matches. CDR3: CASSSGTGGTEQFF. In nucleotides, the CDR3 is TGCGCCAGCAGCAGTGGGACAGGGGGCACGGAGCAGTTCTTC.

The chain uses TRBV11-2 and TRBJ2-7; 10 nucleotides agree with TRBD2. With V trimmed by 5 bases and J by 4 bases, 11 bases remained unmatched. Looked up from germline, CDR1 is SGHAT and CDR2 is FQNNGV. The CDR3 runs 16 residues. The CDR3 coding sequence is TGTGCCAGCAGCCGTTATGGACTAGCGGTAGATTACGAGCAGTACTTC. This sequence encodes CASSRYGLAVDYEQYF.

The V gene is TRBV11-2, the J gene TRBJ2-5, with D perhaps matching TRBD2 (5 bases). Per germline, CDR1 SGHAT and CDR2 FQNNGV. The CDR3 is 14 residues long. Deletions cut 1 base from V and 2 bases from J, with 8 bases between. The CDR3 sequence: CASSLASHQETQYF. CDR3 sequence (DNA): TGTGCCAGCAGCTTAGCTAGCCATCAAGAGACCCAGTACTTC.

The V gene is TRBV19, the J gene TRBJ1-1; no reliable D call. This CDR3 has 13 amino acids. Germline assignment: CDR1 LNHDA and CDR2 SQIVND (reference sequence). The V end lost 5 bases, the J end lost 4 bases, and 11 bases lay between the germline ends. The CDR3 region has the DNA TGTGCCAGTAGTGCGTTTTTACGCACTGAAGCTTTCTTT. Its translation: CASSAFLRTEAFF.

This rearrangement joins TRBV7-9 to TRBJ1-2, with 7 bases that match TRBD1. Trimming took 2 bases from V and 3 from J; bases not matched to a gene: 3. The CDR3 extends over 14 amino acids. Germline V lookup: CDR1 SEHNR, CDR2 FQNEAQ (reference sequence). Written as DNA, the CDR3 is TGTGCCAGCAGCTTAAAAGGGGGCGACTATGGCTACACCTTC. As protein: CASSLKGGDYGYTF.

This clone has only a few counts. This chain uses TRBV7-6 with TRBJ2-2; tentative D call: TRBD2 (7 bases). The V and J ends lost 5 bases and 3 bases respectively, with 16 bases between them. The CDR3 contains 16 residues. Germline V gene sequence: CDR1 SGHVS, CDR2 FNYEAQ. CDR3 residues: CASSPWAGAYTGELFF. CDR3 DNA: TGTGCCAGCAGCCCCTGGGCGGGGGCCTACACCGGGGAGCTGTTTTTT.

This chain joins TRBV3-1 (or the pseudogene TRBV3-2) and TRBJ2-7; D is ambiguous. The V gene's germline CDR1 is LGHDT and CDR2 YNNKEL (reference sequence). V was trimmed by 1 base and J by 0 bases, leaving 10 bases between them. CDR3 length: 15 residues. The CDR3 spells CASSQGALSSYEQYF. The CDR3 DNA reads as TGTGCCAGCAGCCAAGGAGCACTTAGCTCCTACGAGCAGTACTTC.

The rearrangement links TRBV27 to TRBJ1-5, with D unclear. In germline, CDR1 is MNHEY, CDR2 SMNVEV (reference sequence). This CDR3 spans 15 amino acids. Deletions cut 6 bases from V and 0 bases from J, with 12 bases between. The CDR3 sequence: CASSRSVYSNQPQHF. DNA for the CDR3: TGTGCCAGCAGCCGATCAGTGTATAGCAATCAGCCCCAGCATTTT.